This TCR beta chain emerged from a study of blood T cell repertoires in COVID-19. The age range of participants was about 18 to 95 years, with residence in about two dozen US areas. TCRdb keeps only in-frame clones here, not all; method: immunoSEQ multiplex PCR. Among approximately 150,000 clones, approximately 82% were seen once, and the ten largest hold roughly 15%. V lost 5 bases and J 2 bases, leaving 9 bases between the germline ends. The CDR3 covers 13 residues. CDR1 is MNHEY and CDR2 is SVGAGI in the germline V gene. V usage is TRBV6-5 and J usage is TRBJ1-1, with D unresolved. The sequenced material came from PBMCs or T cells enriched from blood (not recorded which). This clonotype was obtained from a man between 45 and 60 years old who had recovered from COVID-19. Here the CDR3 reads CASSRQVNTEAFF. The CDR3 DNA reads TGTGCCAGCAGTCGGCAGGTAAACACTGAAGCTTTCTTT.